The T cell receptor (beta chain) under discussion was sequenced for a study of T cells in Graves' hyperthyroidism and ophthalmopathy. Exclusion of a patient resulted from uncontrolled infection, other autoimmune disease, pregnancy or lactation. Thyroid ultrasound and orbital computed tomography, with clinical symptoms and serum thyroxine and TRAb, informed diagnoses. TCR beta CDR3 sequences were amplified from RNA transcripts. During a first-round RT-PCR of the TCR CDR3, the HTBI primer set was used. TCRdb passed the multiplex PCR reads through MiXCR, listing each CDR3 protein once. The table lists approximately 220,000 distinct CDR3 sequences, 15% to 20% of them singletons. This clonotype was detected ten times or more. This CDR3 contains 14 residues. V lost 5 bases and J 1 base, leaving 12 bases between the germline ends. CDR1 is SGHRS, CDR2 YFSETQ, per germline.

The chain is built from TRBV5-1 and TRBJ2-5, with a tentative D call TRBD1 (6 bases). The origin of this receptor is a man between 35 and 55 years old with Graves' hyperthyroidism. Material: blood. The CDR3 reads CASRAQGAQETQYF. DNA for the CDR3: TGCGCCAGCAGAGCACAGGGAGCCCAAGAGACCCAGTACTTC.